A selection of T cell receptor beta chains follows, all from one sample in a study of beta chain features in type 1 diabetes. Repertoires were generated with immunoSEQ multiplex PCR, while TCRdb's copy carries only in-frame clones and drops some. The sample records some 500,000 clones, over 10% being singletons. The sequencing sample was made of naive CD4+ T cells from blood. The receptors come from a woman under 30 in good health. Each CDR3 is given with its conserved first and last residue. The order of the fields is J gene, V gene, CDR3 protein.

J gene: TRBJ2-5
V gene: TRBV5-6
CDR3 protein: CASSRRRETQYF

J gene: TRBJ1-2
V gene: TRBV28
CDR3 protein: CASSFEQDYGYTF

J gene: TRBJ2-5
V gene: TRBV19
CDR3 protein: CAAGTVRGETQYF

J gene: TRBJ1-2
V gene: TRBV5-1
CDR3 protein: CASSLTGLNYGYTF

J gene: TRBJ2-1
V gene: TRBV9
CDR3 protein: CASSVDSGQVYNEQFF

J gene: TRBJ2-1
V gene: TRBV7-2
CDR3 protein: CASSSRRVDEQFF

J gene: TRBJ2-2
V gene: TRBV5-1
CDR3 protein: CASSLELGNTGELFF

J gene: TRBJ2-1
V gene: TRBV4-2
CDR3 protein: CASSQRSVAGANEQFF

J gene: TRBJ2-1
V gene: TRBV28
CDR3 protein: CASSLTGGPYNEQFF

J gene: TRBJ1-5
V gene: TRBV9
CDR3 protein: CASSKDGGSYQPQHF

J gene: TRBJ1-5
V gene: TRBV30
CDR3 protein: CAWSVLGSNQPQHF

J gene: TRBJ2-3
V gene: TRBV2
CDR3 protein: CASSAVRTGDTQYF

J gene: TRBJ1-1
V gene: TRBV7-9
CDR3 protein: CASSRVLEAFF

J gene: TRBJ2-7
V gene: TRBV4-3
CDR3 protein: CASSQGPREAQYF

J gene: TRBJ1-4
V gene: TRBV7-2
CDR3 protein: CASSVRYEKLFF

J gene: TRBJ2-7
V gene: TRBV11-1
CDR3 protein: CASSSLTATPEKYF

J gene: TRBJ2-1
V gene: TRBV9
CDR3 protein: CASSPGQGNNEQFF

J gene: TRBJ2-1
V gene: TRBV30
CDR3 protein: CAWSDHPGLAGGQFF

J gene: TRBJ1-2
V gene: TRBV9
CDR3 protein: CASSVRAQGGYTF

J gene: TRBJ2-7
V gene: TRBV7-9
CDR3 protein: CASSLFGTGSYEQYF

J gene: TRBJ1-4
V gene: TRBV4-2
CDR3 protein: CASSQEHRQNEKLFF

J gene: TRBJ2-1
V gene: TRBV4-3
CDR3 protein: CASSPEAGVYNEQFF